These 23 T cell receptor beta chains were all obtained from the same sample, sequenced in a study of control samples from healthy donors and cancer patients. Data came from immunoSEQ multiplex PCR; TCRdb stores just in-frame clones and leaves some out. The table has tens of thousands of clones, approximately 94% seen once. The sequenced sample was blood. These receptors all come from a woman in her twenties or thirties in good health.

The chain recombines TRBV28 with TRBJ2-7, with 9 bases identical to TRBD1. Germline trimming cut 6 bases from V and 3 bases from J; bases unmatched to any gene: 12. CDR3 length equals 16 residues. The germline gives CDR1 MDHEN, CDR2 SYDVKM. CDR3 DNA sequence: TGTGCCAGCAGCAAAATTTGGGGACAGGGTAACTACGAGCAGTACTTC. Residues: CASSKIWGQGNYEQYF.

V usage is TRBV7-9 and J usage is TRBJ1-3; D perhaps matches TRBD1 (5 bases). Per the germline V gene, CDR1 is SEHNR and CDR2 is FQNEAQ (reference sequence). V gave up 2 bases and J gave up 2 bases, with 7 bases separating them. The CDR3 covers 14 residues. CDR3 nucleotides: TGTGCCAGCAGCTTATTGGGGGCTGGAAACACCATATATTTT. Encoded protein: CASSLLGAGNTIYF.

The CDR3 DNA is TGTGCCAGCTTAGTCCGGGACAGGGGTGTTGCCACCTTC. Its protein is CASLVRDRGVATF. V gene TRBV6-5 combines with J gene TRBJ1-2; TRBD1 agrees at 10 bases. The germline V gene has CDR1 MNHEY and CDR2 SVGAGI. The CDR3 has 13 residues. With 8 bases clipped from V and 13 bases from J, the junction kept 13 bases outside the gene matches.

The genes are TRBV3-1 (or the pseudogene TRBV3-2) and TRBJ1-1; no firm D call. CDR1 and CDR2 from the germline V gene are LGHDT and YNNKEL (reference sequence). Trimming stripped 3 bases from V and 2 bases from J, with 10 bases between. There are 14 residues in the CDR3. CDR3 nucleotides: TGTGCCAGCAGCCACCCCCAGGCCAACACTGAAGCTTTCTTT. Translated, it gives CASSHPQANTEAFF.

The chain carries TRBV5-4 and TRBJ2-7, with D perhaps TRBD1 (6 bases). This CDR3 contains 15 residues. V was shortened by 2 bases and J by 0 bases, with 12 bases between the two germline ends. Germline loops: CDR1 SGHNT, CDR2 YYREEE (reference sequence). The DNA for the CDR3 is TGTGCCAGCAGCTTCTGGGGGCGCAGCTCCTACGAGCAGTACGTC. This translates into CASSFWGRSSYEQYV.

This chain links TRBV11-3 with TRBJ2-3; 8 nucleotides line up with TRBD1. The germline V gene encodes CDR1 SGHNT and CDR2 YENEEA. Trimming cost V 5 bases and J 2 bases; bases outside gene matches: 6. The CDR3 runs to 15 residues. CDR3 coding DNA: TGTGCCAGCAGCCCGAGGACAGGGTCCACAGATACGCAGTATTTT. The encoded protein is CASSPRTGSTDTQYF.

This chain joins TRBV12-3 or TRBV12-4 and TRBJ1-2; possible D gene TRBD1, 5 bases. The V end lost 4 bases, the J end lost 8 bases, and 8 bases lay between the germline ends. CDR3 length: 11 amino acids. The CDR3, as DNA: TGTGCCAGCAGTTCCGGGGGAGGCTACACCTTC. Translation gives CASSSGGGYTF.

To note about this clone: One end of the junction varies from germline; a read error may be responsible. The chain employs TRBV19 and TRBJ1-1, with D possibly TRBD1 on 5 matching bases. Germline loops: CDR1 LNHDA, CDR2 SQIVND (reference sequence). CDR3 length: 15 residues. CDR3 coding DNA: TGTGCCAGCAGTACCCAGGACCCGCAGGGCACTGAAGCTTTCTTT. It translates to CASSTQDPQGTEAFF.

CDR3 region: CASSPPGQLNTEAFF. CDR3 DNA: TGTGCCAGCAGCCCCCCGGGGCAGTTGAACACTGAAGCTTTCTTT. This chain uses TRBV7-9 with TRBJ1-1, with D possibly matching TRBD1 (5 bases). Germline CDR1 reads SEHNR; CDR2 reads FQNEAQ (reference sequence). The CDR3 length is 15 residues. The V end was cut by 5 bases, the J end by 0 bases, with 13 bases between.

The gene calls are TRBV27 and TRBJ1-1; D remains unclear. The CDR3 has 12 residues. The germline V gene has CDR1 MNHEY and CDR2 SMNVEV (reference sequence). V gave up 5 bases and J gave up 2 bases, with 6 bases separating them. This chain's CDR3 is CASSRTNTEAFF. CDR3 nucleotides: TGTGCCAGCAGTCGAACTAACACTGAAGCTTTCTTT.

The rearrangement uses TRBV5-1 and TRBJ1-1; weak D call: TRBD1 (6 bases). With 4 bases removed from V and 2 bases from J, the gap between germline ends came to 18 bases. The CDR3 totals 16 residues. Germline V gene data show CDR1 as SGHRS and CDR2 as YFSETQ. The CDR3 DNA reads TGCGCCAGCAGCCAGGGGCGGGGCAGGGTCAACACTGAAGCTTTCTTT. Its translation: CASSQGRGRVNTEAFF.

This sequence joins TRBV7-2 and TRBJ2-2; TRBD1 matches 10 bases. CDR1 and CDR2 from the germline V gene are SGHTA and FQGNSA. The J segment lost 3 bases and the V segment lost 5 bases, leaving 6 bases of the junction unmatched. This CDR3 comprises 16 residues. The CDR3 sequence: CASSRTGQGYTGELFF. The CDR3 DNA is TGTGCCAGCAGCAGAACGGGACAGGGGTACACCGGGGAGCTGTTTTTT.

The CDR3 nucleotides are TGTGCCAGCAGCTTTCGACCGAGCTCTGGAAACACCATATATTTT. Its translation: CASSFRPSSGNTIYF. V is TRBV13 and J is TRBJ1-3; D remains unclear. The germline V and J ends were trimmed by 3 bases and 0 bases, with 9 bases remaining between them. The germline V gene has CDR1 PRHDT and CDR2 FYEKMQ (reference sequence). The CDR3 runs to 15 residues.

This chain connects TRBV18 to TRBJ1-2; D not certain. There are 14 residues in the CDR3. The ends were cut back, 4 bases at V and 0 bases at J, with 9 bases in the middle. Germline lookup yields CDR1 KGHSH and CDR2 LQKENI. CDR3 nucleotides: TGTGCCAGCTCACGGGCAGGAGCTAACTATGGCTACACCTTC. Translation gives CASSRAGANYGYTF. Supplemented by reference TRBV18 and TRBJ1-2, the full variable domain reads NAGVMQNPRHLVRRRGQEARLRCSPMKGHSHVYWYRQLPEEGLKFMVYLQKENIIDESGMPKERFSAEFPKEGPSILRIQQVVRGDSAAYFCASSRAGANYGYTFGSGTRLTVV.

Here the CDR3 DNA reads TGTGCCAGCAAGCCACTTAGCAATCAGCCCCAGCATTTT. It translates to CASKPLSNQPQHF. This chain uses TRBV2 with TRBJ1-5; D is unclear. Per the germline V gene, CDR1 is SNHLY and CDR2 is FYNNEI. Trimming removed 7 bases at V and 0 bases at J, with 7 bases between. CDR3 length: 13 residues.

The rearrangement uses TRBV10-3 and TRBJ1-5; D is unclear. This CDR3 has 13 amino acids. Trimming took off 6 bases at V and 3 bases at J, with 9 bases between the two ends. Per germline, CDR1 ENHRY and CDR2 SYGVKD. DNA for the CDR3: TGTGCCATCAGCGGAGAGGTCAATCAGCCCCAGCATTTT. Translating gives CAISGEVNQPQHF.

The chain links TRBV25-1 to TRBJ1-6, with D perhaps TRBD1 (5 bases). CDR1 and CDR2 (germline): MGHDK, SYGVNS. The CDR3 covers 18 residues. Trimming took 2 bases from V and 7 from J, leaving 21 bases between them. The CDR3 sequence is CASSEGGMGPLGNSPLHF. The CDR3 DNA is TGTGCCAGCAGTGAAGGGGGAATGGGCCCCCTGGGCAATTCACCCCTCCACTTT.

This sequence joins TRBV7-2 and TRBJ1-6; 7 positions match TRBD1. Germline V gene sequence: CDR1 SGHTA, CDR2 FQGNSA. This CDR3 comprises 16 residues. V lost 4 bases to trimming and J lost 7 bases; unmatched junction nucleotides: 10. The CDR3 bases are TGTGCCAGCAGCTCGAAAGTACAGGGGTCCAATTCACCCCTCCACTTT. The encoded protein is CASSSKVQGSNSPLHF.

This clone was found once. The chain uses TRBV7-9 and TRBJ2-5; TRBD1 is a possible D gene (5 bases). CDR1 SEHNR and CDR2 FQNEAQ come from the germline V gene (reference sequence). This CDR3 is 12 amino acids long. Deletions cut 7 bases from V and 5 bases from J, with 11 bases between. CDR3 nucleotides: TGTGCCAGCACCAGGGTTAGTGAGACCCAGTACTTC. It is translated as CASTRVSETQYF.

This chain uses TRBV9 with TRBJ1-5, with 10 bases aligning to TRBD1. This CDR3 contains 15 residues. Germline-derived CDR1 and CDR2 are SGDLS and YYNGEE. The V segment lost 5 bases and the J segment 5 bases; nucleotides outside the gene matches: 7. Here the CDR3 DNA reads TGTGCCAGCAGTGCGGGACAGGGGAAGTATCAGCCCCAGCATTTT. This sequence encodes CASSAGQGKYQPQHF.

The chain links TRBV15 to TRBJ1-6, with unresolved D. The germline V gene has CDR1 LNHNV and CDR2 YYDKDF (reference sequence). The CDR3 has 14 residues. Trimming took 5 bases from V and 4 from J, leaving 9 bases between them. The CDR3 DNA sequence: TGTGCCACCAGCCGCCAAGGATATAATTCACCCCTCCACTTT. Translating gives CATSRQGYNSPLHF.

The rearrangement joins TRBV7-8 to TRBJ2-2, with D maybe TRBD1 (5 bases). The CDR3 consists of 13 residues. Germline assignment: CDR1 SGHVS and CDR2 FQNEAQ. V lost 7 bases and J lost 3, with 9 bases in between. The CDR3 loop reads CASKDSDTGELFF. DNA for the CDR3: TGTGCCAGCAAAGACAGCGACACCGGGGAGCTGTTTTTT.

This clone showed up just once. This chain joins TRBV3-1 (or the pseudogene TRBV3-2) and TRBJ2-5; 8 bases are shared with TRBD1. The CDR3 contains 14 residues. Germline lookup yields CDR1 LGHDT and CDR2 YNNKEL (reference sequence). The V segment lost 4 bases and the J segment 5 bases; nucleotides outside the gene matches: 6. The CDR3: CASSPRTGMETQYF. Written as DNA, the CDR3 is TGTGCCAGCAGCCCGCGGACAGGGATGGAGACCCAGTACTTC.